Sequencing of this T cell receptor beta chain was carried out in a study of blood T cell repertoires in COVID-19. The protocol was immunoSEQ multiplex PCR, while the TCRdb copy is restricted to in-frame clones and leaves out a portion. The repertoire has roughly 570,000 clones, approximately 91% of them found once; the top ten carry 7.5% to 9.5%. V was clipped by 6 bases and J by 3 bases; unmatched bases: 5. This CDR3 contains 14 residues. Germline-derived CDR1 and CDR2 are MNHEY and SVGAGI. This rearrangement joins TRBV6-5 to TRBJ2-5, with TRBD1 matching over 9 bases. The origin of this receptor is a woman aged 45-65 years with COVID-19, enrolled during active disease. Sequenced material: peripheral blood. The CDR3 loop is CASRPQGAEETQYF. The CDR3, as DNA: TGTGCCAGCAGGCCACAGGGGGCCGAAGAGACCCAGTACTTC.